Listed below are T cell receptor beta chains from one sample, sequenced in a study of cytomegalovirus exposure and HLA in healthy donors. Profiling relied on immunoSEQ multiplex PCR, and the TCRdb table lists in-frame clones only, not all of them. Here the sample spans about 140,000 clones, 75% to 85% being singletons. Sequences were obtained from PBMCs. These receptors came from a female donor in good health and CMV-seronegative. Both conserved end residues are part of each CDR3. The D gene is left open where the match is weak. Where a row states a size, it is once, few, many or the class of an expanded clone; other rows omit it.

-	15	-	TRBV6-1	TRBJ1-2	CASSADGGALRGYTF	TGTGCCAGCAGTGCCGACGGGGGGGCCCTTCGTGGCTACACCTTC
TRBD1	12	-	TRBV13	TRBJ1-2	CASERQGNGYTF	TGTGCCAGCGAGCGACAGGGAAATGGCTACACCTTC
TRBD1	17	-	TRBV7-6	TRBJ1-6	CASSLVPWTGVFPPLHF	TGTGCCAGCAGCTTAGTTCCCTGGACAGGGGTTTTCCCACCCCTCCACTTT
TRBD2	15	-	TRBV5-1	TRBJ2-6	CASSRGRAGANVLTF	TGCGCCAGCAGCCGGGGGAGGGCTGGGGCCAACGTCCTGACTTTC
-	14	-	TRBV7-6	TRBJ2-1	CASSLLVSYNEQFF	TGTGCCAGCAGCTTACTTGTCTCCTACAATGAGCAGTTCTTC
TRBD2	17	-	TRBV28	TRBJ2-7	CASSPILLAGPPYEQYF	TGTGCCAGCAGTCCTATCTTACTAGCGGGACCTCCCTACGAGCAGTACTTC
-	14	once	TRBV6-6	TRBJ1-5	CATDVGDGNQPQHF	TGTGCCACGGACGTCGGGGATGGCAATCAGCCCCAGCATTTT
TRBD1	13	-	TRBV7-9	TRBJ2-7	CASSLDRVREQYF	TGTGCCAGCAGCCTGGACAGGGTGAGAGAGCAGTACTTC
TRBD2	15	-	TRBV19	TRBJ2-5	CASSIPGRGRWTQYF	TGTGCCAGTAGTATCCCAGGGAGGGGCAGATGGACCCAGTACTTC
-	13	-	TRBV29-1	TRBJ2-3	CSVDSSSTDTQYF	TGCAGCGTTGATAGTAGTTCCACAGATACGCAGTATTTT
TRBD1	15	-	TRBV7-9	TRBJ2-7	CASSLQGAGSYEQYF	TGTGCCAGCAGCCTACAGGGGGCGGGTTCCTACGAGCAGTACTTC
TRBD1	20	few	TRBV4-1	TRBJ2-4	CASSQDQRQGAPIVKNIQYF	TGCGCCAGCAGCCAAGATCAACGGCAGGGGGCGCCCATCGTCAAAAACATTCAGTACTTC
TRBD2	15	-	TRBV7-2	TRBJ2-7	CASSLETSGRCSVYF	TGTGCCAGCAGCTTAGAGACTAGCGGGAGATGTTCAGTGTACTTC
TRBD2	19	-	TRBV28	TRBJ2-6	CASSLTSGISLSGANVLTF	TGTGCCAGCAGTTTAACTAGCGGGATCAGTCTCTCTGGGGCCAACGTCCTGACTTTC
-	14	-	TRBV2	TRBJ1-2	CASTNSRREGGYTF	TGTGCCAGCACCAACAGCCGCCGGGAGGGTGGCTACACCTTC
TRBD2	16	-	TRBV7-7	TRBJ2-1	CASSLRLAASYNEQFF	TGTGCTAGCAGCCTCCGACTAGCGGCCTCCTACAATGAGCAGTTCTTC
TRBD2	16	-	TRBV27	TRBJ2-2	CASLEWASGNGGELFF	TGTGCCAGCCTAGAATGGGCTAGCGGGAACGGCGGGGAGCTGTTTTTT
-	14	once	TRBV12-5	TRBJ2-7	CASAVGNLGHEQYF	TGTGCTAGTGCCGTTGGAAATCTGGGGCACGAGCAGTACTTC
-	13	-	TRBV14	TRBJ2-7	CASSQERTGRGYF	TGTGCCAGCAGCCAAGAGAGGACAGGGAGGGGGTACTTC
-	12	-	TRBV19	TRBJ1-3	CASSIGGNTIYF	TGTGCCAGTAGTATCGGGGGAAACACCATATATTTT
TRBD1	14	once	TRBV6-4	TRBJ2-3	CASSDSQGADTQYF	TGTGCCAGCAGTGACTCGCAGGGGGCAGATACGCAGTATTTT
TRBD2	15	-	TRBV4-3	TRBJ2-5	CASSRLAGRAETQYF	TGCGCCAGCAGCCGGCTAGCGGGAAGGGCGGAGACCCAGTACTTC